The source of this T cell receptor beta chain is a study of vaccination and CD4 T cells after COVID-19 (dated by TCRdb to between 2021 and 2022). Background on the whole study: Convalescent patients had a positive SARS-CoV-2 result on nasal swab PCR, and of these patients, about ten had mild disease and one had severe disease. Post-COVID blood samples were collected from convalescent patients a median of roughly 100 days after diagnosis, with a range of about 30 to 170 days. The convalescent cohort included six males and four females, with two Hispanic individuals, seven Caucasians, two Asians and one multiracial person. In over 8 COVID-19 convalescent patients and a few infection-naive healthy vaccine recipients, researchers compared the spike-specific CD4+ TCR repertoire from before mRNA vaccination with the repertoire from after. Three convalescent patients gave samples both early after vaccination (day 14) and late after vaccination (days 161 to 241). Each participant got two doses of either the Pfizer-BioNTech BNT162b2 vaccine (n=8) or the Moderna mRNA-1273 vaccine (n=2). Control cultures used a CEFX viral epitope pool as positive control, an HIV-1 Nef peptide pool as negative control, or no peptide. For stimulating the cultures, overlapping spike peptide pools were used, derived from SARS-CoV-2 as well as from the common cold coronaviruses HCoV-NL63, HCoV-OC43 and HCoV-229E. Post-vaccine blood samples were taken a median of around 68 days after the second vaccine dose, with a range of roughly 13 to 250 days.

What the authors observed across the whole study: The median number of SARS-CoV-2-reactive clonotypes rose from about 19 after infection to about 40 after vaccination, but the change was not significant. Of the vaccine-specific clones found in convalescent patients, nearly all (304 of 307) were mono-reactive for SARS-CoV-2 spike instead of being cross-reactive with common cold coronaviruses. Among the post-vaccine SARS-CoV-2-reactive clones in convalescent patients, a median about 89% showed up only after vaccination, which suggests vaccine-specific priming. Relatively few convalescent patients were included in the study, and early timepoints after natural infection were not analyzed.

The time point label for this specimen denotes: late sampling 161 to 241 days after vaccination in a few convalescent patients. The treatment or condition label here, explained by the study, means: roughly ten-day PBMC culture with coronavirus spike peptide pools or control peptides (ViraFEST assay). To expand antigen-specific T cells with peptide pools and then pick out the expanded clonotypes through TCR sequencing, the study relied on the ViraFEST assay. The convalescent patients' positive SARS-CoV-2 PCR tests fell between March and December 2020, which was before the Alpha, Beta and Delta variants emerged in the United States. Each well held fewer than 2.5 million PBMCs cultured with 9 to 10 ug/ml peptide pools in IMDM containing approximately 4.8% human AB serum and 7.5 to 10 IU/ml IL-2. On days 3 and 7, half of the culture medium was replaced with fresh IL-2-containing medium. After 10 to 11 days of culture, CD4+ T cells were isolated by negative selection with the EasySep CD4+ T cell isolation kit. PBMCs were separated from whole blood using Ficoll-Paque Plus gradient centrifugation and then either used fresh or cryopreserved at -140C. Culture conditions were generally each tested in triplicate wells.

The method was PCR. At the Johns Hopkins FTIC core, DNA from the cultured CD4+ T cells underwent TCR sequencing with the Oncomine TCR Beta short-read assay. The QIAamp micro DNA kit was used to extract genomic DNA from the cultured CD4+ T cells. Oncomine TCR Beta libraries from cultured CD4+ T cells were pooled using unique dual indexes and sequenced on an Illumina iSeq 100. Regarding the original processing steps: Non-productive sequences were removed, and CDR3s not starting with C, not ending with F or W, or shorter than 7 amino acids were discarded. Antigen-specific clonotypes were identified using the MANAFEST web application through comparison of peptide-stimulated wells with reference and other culture wells. For a clone to be called positive, the clone needed an FDR below 0.05, an odds ratio above 5, and a productive frequency above 0.1% in at least two of three replicate wells. A clonotype was classed as cross-reactive if the clonotype showed significant expansion both in SARS-CoV-2 spike wells and in at least one common cold coronavirus spike condition. Levenshtein distances (stringdist) and unrooted phylogenetic trees (ape) in R version 3.6.1 were used to assess CDR3 homology. TCRdb took the public reads, trimmed them with fastp at Q25, ran MiXCR for clone calling and kept in-frame beta chains. Records with the same CDR3 protein are collapsed into one entry carrying the most frequent genes and DNA. TCRdb's processing, not the authors', yielded these V and J calls. The sample table shows 16,000 or so distinct CDR3 sequences, and around 43% are seen once. Together, the top ten hold about a sixth of the sample.

Ends trimmed: V by 6 bases, J by 1 base; bases unmatched to a gene: 2. The CDR3 contains 15 residues, cysteine and phenylalanine counted. Here the CDR3 DNA is all that survives: 45 bases in frame from base 1. Taken from the germline V gene, the CDR1 and CDR2 loops are MNHNS and SASEGT. This clonotype was seen more than once but under ten times. Its antigen remains unidentified. No quality values exist for individual bases; no much larger clone is one base distant. The chain employs TRBV6-1 and TRBJ2-6, and TRBD1 matches 8 of the central bases. The input for sequencing was CD4+ T cells from blood, cultured in vitro, taken about 7 months after SARS-CoV-2 vaccination. The TCR comes from a human donor who had recovered from COVID-19. The DNA sequence is as follows: TGTGCCAGCAGGCGACAGGGGTCTGGGGCCAACGTCCTGACTTTC. It translates to CASRRQGSGANVLTF.